Sequencing of this TCR beta chain was carried out in a study of shared clonotypes between healthy human individuals. Study background: Used for every donor were three CD4 naive, three CD4 memory, two CD8 naive and one CD8 memory plate.

Sorted-subset replicate PCR reactions contained 200 ng DNA, corresponding to about 30,000 T cell genomes. Measured with immunoSEQ multiplex PCR; TCRdb has only the in-frame clones, and not every one. Of a few million clones in the sample, roughly 92% are singletons; the top ten hold 0.14%. Germline V lookup: CDR1 SGHAT, CDR2 FQNNGV. V dropped 5 bases and J dropped 4; count of bases not matched to a gene: 10. CDR3 length equals 17 residues. Turning to this clone: Antigen: not known.

Study-wide results and limits: Clonotypes shared by all four donors outscored non-shared clonotypes in generation probability.

The rearrangement uses TRBV11-2 and TRBJ2-3; 12 bases line up with TRBD2. Sample: naive CD4+ T cells sorted from blood. Regarding subset: CD45RA+ positively selected. This TCR was recovered from a man aged 18 to 30 in good health. CDR3 in amino acids: CASSRGASGRVSDTQYF. CDR3 bases: TGTGCCAGCAGCCGGGGGGCTAGCGGGAGGGTGTCAGATACGCAGTATTTT.